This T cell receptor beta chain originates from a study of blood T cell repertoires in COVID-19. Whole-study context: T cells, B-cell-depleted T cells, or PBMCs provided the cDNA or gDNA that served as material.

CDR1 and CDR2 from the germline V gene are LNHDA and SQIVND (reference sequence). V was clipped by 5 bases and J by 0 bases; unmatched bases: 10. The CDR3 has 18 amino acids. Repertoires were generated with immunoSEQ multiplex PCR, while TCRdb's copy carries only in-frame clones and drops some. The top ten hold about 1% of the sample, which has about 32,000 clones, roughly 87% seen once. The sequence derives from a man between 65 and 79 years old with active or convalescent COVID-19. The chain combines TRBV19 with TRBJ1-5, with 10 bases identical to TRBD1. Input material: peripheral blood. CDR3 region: CASSATGQGYGSNQPQHF. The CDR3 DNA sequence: TGTGCCAGTAGTGCAACGGGACAGGGGTATGGTAGCAATCAGCCCCAGCATTTT.